Below are 19 T cell receptor beta chains sequenced from a single sample in a study of blood T cell repertoires in COVID-19. TCRdb keeps only in-frame clones here, not all; method: immunoSEQ multiplex PCR. The sample lists over 150,000 clones; around 83% were seen once. The material sequenced was peripheral blood. These receptors were obtained from a human donor in a cohort sampled during active COVID-19.

CDR3 residues: CASSEPTGYQPQHF. Written as DNA, the CDR3 is TGTGCCAGCAGTGAACCGACAGGGTATCAGCCCCAGCATTTT. The gene calls are TRBV6-1 and TRBJ1-5, with TRBD1 matching over 7 bases. Germline assignment: CDR1 MNHNS and CDR2 SASEGT. The CDR3 extends over 14 amino acids. J gave up 5 bases and V 2 bases, and 3 bases lay outside the gene matches.

The chain recombines TRBV5-1 with TRBJ2-7; 7 bases fit TRBD1. This CDR3 is built from 14 residues. J gave up 3 bases and V 4 bases, and 7 bases lay outside the gene matches. Germline CDR1 is SGHRS and CDR2 is YFSETQ. Here the CDR3 DNA reads TGCGCCAGCAGCACCGGGACAGCTGGCTACGAGCAGTACTTC. Protein: CASSTGTAGYEQYF.

This chain uses TRBV29-1 with TRBJ2-7; 7 bases line up with TRBD1. This CDR3 region has 14 residues. The V gene's germline CDR1 is SQVTM and CDR2 ANQGSEA. With 5 bases clipped from V and 5 bases from J, the junction kept 12 bases outside the gene matches. The CDR3: CSVILSTGSNEQYF. As DNA, the CDR3 is TGCAGCGTTATACTTTCGACAGGGAGCAACGAGCAGTACTTC.

The V gene is TRBV5-1, the J gene TRBJ2-5, with 15 bases matching TRBD2. Trimming removed 4 bases from V and 5 bases from J; junction bases left unmatched: 6. The CDR3 sequence is 16 residues long. Germline CDR1 and CDR2: SGHRS and YFSETQ. Here the CDR3 reads CASSTGLAGGPETQYF. The CDR3 DNA reads TGCGCCAGCAGCACAGGACTAGCGGGAGGGCCGGAGACCCAGTACTTC.

The gene calls are TRBV6-5 and TRBJ2-1, with TRBD2 matching 8 bases. Per the germline V gene, CDR1 is MNHEY and CDR2 is SVGAGI. The CDR3 has 15 amino acids. The junction had 8 bases not matched to a gene; V was cut back by 7 bases and J by 3 bases. DNA of the CDR3: TGTGCCAGCAACCCGGGACTAGTAATCTACAATGAGCAGTTCTTC. This codes for CASNPGLVIYNEQFF.

The CDR3 DNA reads TGTGCCGGCTCAGACGGGACAGGGTTCCTAGCGGGAGAGAACGAGCAGTACTTC. Translated, it gives CAGSDGTGFLAGENEQYF. This chain links TRBV5-4 with TRBJ2-7; D perhaps matches TRBD2 (10 bases). The germline V gene encodes CDR1 SGHNT and CDR2 YYREEE (reference sequence). The ends were cut back, 10 bases at V and 5 bases at J, with 34 bases in the middle. CDR3 length: 18 amino acids.

The V and J genes are TRBV5-1 and TRBJ2-7; weak D call: TRBD1 (5 bases). Trimming left V 1 base short and J 1 base short, with 15 bases between. The CDR3 sequence is 16 residues long. CDR1 is SGHRS and CDR2 is YFSETQ in the germline V gene. In DNA, the CDR3 is TGCGCCAGCAGCTTGAGTGGCAGGGCCATTTCCTACGAGCAGTACTTC. It yields the protein CASSLSGRAISYEQYF.

As DNA, the CDR3 is TGTGCCAGCCAGGGGGGCAATCAGCCCCAGCATTTT. It translates to CASQGGNQPQHF. This chain uses TRBV28 with TRBJ1-5, with 7 nucleotides matching TRBD1. CDR1 is MDHEN and CDR2 is SYDVKM in the germline V gene. The CDR3 is 12 residues long. J gave up 2 bases and V 8 bases, and 0 bases lay outside the gene matches.

The chain combines TRBV2 with TRBJ2-5; a possible D gene is TRBD2 (5 bases). In germline, CDR1 is SNHLY, CDR2 FYNNEI. The V end was cut by 7 bases, the J end by 5 bases, with 14 bases between. This CDR3 contains 13 residues. The CDR3 DNA sequence: TGTGCCAGCATCCGGGGTGCGGGTGAGACCCAGTACTTC. The encoded protein is CASIRGAGETQYF.

This clone appeared a few times. The gene calls are TRBV10-2 and TRBJ2-3; no definite D call. From germline, CDR1 is WSHSY and CDR2 SAAADI. The length of the CDR3 is 11 residues. V was shortened by 6 bases and J by 6 bases, with 7 bases between the two germline ends. In nucleotides, the CDR3 is TGCGCCAGCAGAGGAGCGGATACGCAGTATTTT. Amino acids: CASRGADTQYF.

This chain uses TRBV7-9 with TRBJ2-7, with D maybe TRBD1 (5 bases). This CDR3 has 14 residues. The germline V gene encodes CDR1 SEHNR and CDR2 FQNEAQ (reference sequence). Between the trimmed V and J ends, which lost 4 bases and 0 bases, there was a span of 10 bases. CDR3 bases: TGTGCCAGCAGCTCGAAGGACAACTCCTACGAGCAGTACTTC. Amino acids: CASSSKDNSYEQYF.

As concerns this clone: The same CDR3 is also encoded by other DNA sequences in this sample. This sequence joins TRBV2 and TRBJ2-5; D remains unclear. Germline lookup yields CDR1 SNHLY and CDR2 FYNNEI. The CDR3 runs 14 residues. The germline V and J ends were trimmed by 3 bases and 0 bases, with 8 bases remaining between them. CDR3 nucleotide sequence: TGTGCCAGCAGTGATCAACAGTACCAAGAGACCCAGTACTTC. Translating gives CASSDQQYQETQYF.

CDR3 amino acids: CASSSQGFGEQYF. The CDR3 bases are TGTGCCAGCAGTTCGCAGGGGTTTGGGGAGCAGTACTTC. The rearrangement joins TRBV12-3 or TRBV12-4 to TRBJ2-7; possible D gene TRBD1, 6 bases. The CDR3 length is 13 residues. Trimming took 4 bases from V and 7 from J, leaving 14 bases between them.

This clone came up once. The rearrangement links TRBV7-8 to TRBJ2-7; possible D gene TRBD2, 5 bases. Trimming shortened V by 5 bases and J by 4 bases, and 12 bases separated the two germline ends. The CDR3 spans 13 residues. Germline V gene sequence: CDR1 SGHVS, CDR2 FQNEAQ. CDR3 coding DNA: TGTGCCAGCAGCCCTTCGAGGGAATACGAGCAGTACTTC. Amino acids: CASSPSREYEQYF. Full variable domain (outside the CDR3, taken from reference TRBV7-8 and TRBJ2-7): GAGVSQSPRYKVAKRGQDVALRCDPISGHVSLFWYQQALGQGPEFLTYFQNEAQLDKSGLPSDRFFAERPEGSVSTLKIQRTQQEDSAVYLCASSPSREYEQYFGPGTRLTVT.

The V and J genes are TRBV6-4 and TRBJ2-7; weak D call: TRBD1 (6 bases). The CDR3 is 18 amino acids. Germline loops: CDR1 MRHNA, CDR2 SNTAGT. Trimming shortened V by 3 bases and J by 3 bases, and 24 bases separated the two germline ends. This chain's CDR3 is CASSEEDSVPLVNYEQYF. CDR3 in DNA: TGTGCCAGCAGTGAGGAGGACAGCGTCCCCTTGGTCAACTACGAGCAGTACTTC.

V is TRBV7-2 and J is TRBJ2-2, with 7 bases aligning to TRBD2. The trim removed 8 bases at V and 5 bases at J, leaving 8 bases unmatched. CDR3 length: 14 amino acids. CDR1 and CDR2 from the germline V gene are SGHTA and FQGNSA. CDR3 protein: CASGRDYGTGELFF. The CDR3 DNA sequence: TGTGCCAGCGGCCGGGACTACGGAACCGGGGAGCTGTTTTTT. Full variable domain (missing parts from reference TRBV7-2 and TRBJ2-2): GAGVSQSPSNKVTEKGKDVELRCDPISGHTALYWYRQSLGQGLEFLIYFQGNSAPDKSGLPSDRFSAERTGGSVSTLTIQRTQQEDSAVYLCASGRDYGTGELFFGEGSRLTVL.

The gene calls are TRBV4-1 and TRBJ2-1, with D perhaps TRBD1 (5 bases). Per the germline V gene, CDR1 is MGHRA and CDR2 is YSYEKL. The CDR3 totals 15 residues. Trimming shortened V by 4 bases and J by 0 bases, and 10 bases separated the two germline ends. CDR3 coding DNA: TGCGCCAGCAGCCTAGGACAACCCTCCTACAATGAGCAGTTCTTC. Encoded protein: CASSLGQPSYNEQFF.

The sample holds many counts of this clone. The sample holds other DNA sequences that translate to the same CDR3. The V call is TRBV6-5, the J call TRBJ2-2; D is possibly TRBD1 (6 bases). This CDR3 spans 16 amino acids. Germline CDR1 MNHEY, CDR2 SVGAGI. V was clipped by 2 bases and J by 0 bases, with 10 bases between them. CDR3 coding DNA: TGTGCCAGCAGTTACGCGGCAGGGGCGAACACCGGGGAGCTGTTTTTT. Protein sequence: CASSYAAGANTGELFF.

This clone was found once. The chain has TRBV2 and TRBJ2-7; a weak D match, TRBD2 (5 bases). This CDR3 contains 14 residues. Germline CDR1 and CDR2: SNHLY and FYNNEI. V lost 1 base, J lost 2 bases, and 9 bases lay in between. CDR3: CASSEVIGAYEQYF. The CDR3 DNA reads TGTGCCAGCAGTGAAGTCATCGGGGCCTACGAGCAGTACTTC.